This section outlines one T cell receptor beta chain sequence together with its context. Its antigen is not identified. Trimming left V 0 bases short and J 1 base short, with 8 bases between. Germline V lookup: CDR1 SGDLS, CDR2 YYNGEE. This CDR3 spans 15 amino acids. Version v3.0 of the immunoSEQ assay was performed at survey level. TCRdb keeps only in-frame clones here, not all; method: immunoSEQ multiplex PCR. This sample has 20,000 to 25,000 clones, with about four fifths found just once. The entry originates in a study of long-term antiretroviral therapy in people with HIV. Broader study findings: Repertoire composition at all time points was dominated by clones that had expanded before ART. Blood, drawn from the mid-2000s to the late 2010s, may reflect older ART regimens. When set beside controls, HIV repertoires had CDR3 length ranges that were narrower.

The V gene is TRBV9, the J gene TRBJ2-1, with a tentative D call TRBD2 (5 bases). This sequence originates from a man aged 35 to 55 with HIV. This material consisted of unsorted PBMCs, taken 0.5 years before starting antiretroviral therapy. CDR3 sequence reads: CASSVGPGSYNEQFF. CDR3 coding DNA: TGTGCCAGCAGCGTAGGTCCGGGGTCCTACAATGAGCAGTTCTTC.